This T cell receptor (beta chain) was observed in a study of CD8+CD57+ T cells in acquired aplastic anemia. Study-wide background: When averaged, DNA from sorted CD4+ and CD8+ cells came to 2.5 to 4 ug. General study points: Sharing between patients and controls was observed for some 27 CD8+ CDR3 sequences. Significant differences in CD8+ Simpson's diversity were not observed between patients and controls.

Genomic DNA provided the template from which TCR beta VDJ and CDR3 profiles were obtained. TCRdb ran MiXCR on the reads and lists one entry per CDR3 protein. The repertoire consists of 250,000 to 350,000 distinct CDR3 sequences, with 45% to 65% occurring once and the leading ten covering roughly 8%. Trimming took 3 bases from V and 7 from J, leaving 13 bases between them. The CDR3 sequence is 13 residues long. CDR1 SGDLS and CDR2 YYNGEE come from the germline V gene. For this clonotype: Its antigen is as yet unknown.

The source of this sequence is a human donor with severe aplastic anemia or a healthy control (not recorded which). Sequenced input: sorted CD4+, CD8+, or CD8+CD57+ T cells (not recorded which) from PBMCs. The chain uses TRBV9 and TRBJ1-1; a possible D gene is TRBD1 (5 bases). The CDR3 sequence: CASSATELGEAFF. CDR3 sequence (DNA): TGTGCCAGCAGCGCGACAGAGCTTGGTGAAGCTTTCTTT.